This T cell receptor (beta chain) was captured in a study of CD8 T cells in ankylosing spondylitis. Whole-study results and caveats: In the blood and synovial fluid of reactive arthritis, some motif variants had been previously reported. Among TCR beta sequences, a motif of under 10 highly homologous variants appeared characteristic of ankylosing spondylitis blood. As reported, disease-linked clones showed significant enrichment in matched ankylosing spondylitis synovial fluid.

TCRdb re-called the 5' RACE reads through MiXCR, storing one row per CDR3 protein. Of some 240,000 distinct CDR3 sequences listed, 20% to 30% are singletons. CDR3 length equals 13 residues. V dropped 6 bases and J dropped 10; count of bases not matched to a gene: 10. This clonotype appeared many times. Its antigen remains unidentified. This clonotype originated in a male donor with ankylosing spondylitis or in good health (not recorded which). Material for sequencing was blood, either unsorted or a sorted T cell fraction (not recorded which). The V gene is TRBV12-3 or TRBV12-4, the J gene TRBJ1-2, with 8 bases fitting TRBD1. The CDR3 sequence: CASRQQGGGVYTF. DNA for the CDR3: TGTGCCAGCAGACAACAGGGGGGTGGTGTCTACACCTTC.